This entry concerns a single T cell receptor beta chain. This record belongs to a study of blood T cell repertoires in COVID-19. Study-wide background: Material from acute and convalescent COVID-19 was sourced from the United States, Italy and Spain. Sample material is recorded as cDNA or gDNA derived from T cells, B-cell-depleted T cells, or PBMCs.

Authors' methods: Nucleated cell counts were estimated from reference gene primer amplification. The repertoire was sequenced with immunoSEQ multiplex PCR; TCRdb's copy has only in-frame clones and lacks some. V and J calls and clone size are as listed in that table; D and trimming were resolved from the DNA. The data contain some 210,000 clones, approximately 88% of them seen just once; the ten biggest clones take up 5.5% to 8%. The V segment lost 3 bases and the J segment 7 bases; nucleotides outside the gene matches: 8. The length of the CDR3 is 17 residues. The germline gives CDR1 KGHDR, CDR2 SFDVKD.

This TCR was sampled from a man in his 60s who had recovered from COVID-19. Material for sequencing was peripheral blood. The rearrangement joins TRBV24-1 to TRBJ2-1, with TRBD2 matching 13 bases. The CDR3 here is CATSDGLAGVRENEQFF. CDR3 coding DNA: TGTGCCACCAGTGATGGACTAGCGGGAGTTCGTGAAAATGAGCAGTTCTTC.